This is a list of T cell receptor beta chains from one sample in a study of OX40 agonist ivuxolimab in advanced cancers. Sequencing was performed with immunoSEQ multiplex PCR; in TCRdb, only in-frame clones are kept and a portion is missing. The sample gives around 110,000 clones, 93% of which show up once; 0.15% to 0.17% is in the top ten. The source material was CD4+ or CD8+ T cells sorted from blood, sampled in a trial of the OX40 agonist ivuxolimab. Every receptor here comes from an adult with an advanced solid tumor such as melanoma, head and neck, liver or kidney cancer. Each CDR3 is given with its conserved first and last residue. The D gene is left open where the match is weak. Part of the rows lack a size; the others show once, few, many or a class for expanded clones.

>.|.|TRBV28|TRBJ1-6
CASIGGRYSPLHF
TGTGCCAGCATCGGGGGGCGATATTCACCCCTCCACTTT
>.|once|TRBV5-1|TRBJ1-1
CASSQGFGLEGFF
TGCGCCAGCAGCCAGGGGTTCGGGTTAGAGGGTTTCTTT
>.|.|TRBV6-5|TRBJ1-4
CASSIAIGGGEKLFF
TGTGCCAGCAGCATCGCAATTGGAGGGGGGGAAAAACTGTTTTTT
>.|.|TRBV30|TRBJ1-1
CAWSPYSGMNTEAFF
TGTGCCTGGAGTCCCTATTCAGGGATGAACACTGAAGCTTTCTTT
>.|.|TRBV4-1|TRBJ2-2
CASSPTWTLSGELFF
TGCGCCAGCAGCCCAACCTGGACGCTATCCGGGGAGCTGTTTTTT
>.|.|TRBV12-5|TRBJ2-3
CASGMLGSPDTQYF
TGTGCTAGTGGGATGCTAGGATCTCCAGATACGCAGTATTTT
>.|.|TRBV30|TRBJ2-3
CASTNRGSSDTQYF
TGTGCCTCCACCAATCGGGGGTCTTCGGATACGCAGTATTTT
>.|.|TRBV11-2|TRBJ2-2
CASSPVGGNTGELFF
TGTGCCAGCAGCCCAGTGGGAGGGAACACCGGGGAGCTGTTTTTT
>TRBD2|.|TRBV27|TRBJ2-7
CASSFDRLAGAYEQYF
TGTGCCAGCAGTTTCGATAGACTAGCGGGAGCCTACGAGCAGTACTTC
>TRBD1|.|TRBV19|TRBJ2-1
CATSLDGQGLRNEQFF
TGTGCCACTTCACTAGACGGACAGGGGCTCAGGAATGAGCAGTTCTTC
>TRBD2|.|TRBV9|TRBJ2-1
CASSPFLAGSYNEQFF
TGTGCCAGCAGCCCATTCTTAGCGGGAAGTTACAATGAGCAGTTCTTC
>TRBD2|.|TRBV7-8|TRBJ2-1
CASSGGLAGLNEQFF
TGTGCCAGCAGCGGGGGACTAGCGGGCCTCAATGAGCAGTTCTTC
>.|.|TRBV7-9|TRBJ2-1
CASSLVLASGNEQFF
TGTGCCAGCAGCTTAGTTTTGGCTAGTGGAAATGAGCAGTTCTTC
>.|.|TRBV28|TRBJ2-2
CASSPPQSGGELFF
TGTGCCAGCAGTCCACCCCAGAGCGGAGGGGAGCTGTTTTTT
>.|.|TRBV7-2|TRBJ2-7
CASSRRLGASSYEQYF
TGTGCCAGCAGCCGACGGTTGGGGGCAAGCTCCTACGAGCAGTACTTC
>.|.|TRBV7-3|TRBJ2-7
CASSLIGPQGSAYEQYF
TGTGCCAGCAGCTTAATCGGACCACAGGGCAGCGCCTACGAGCAGTACTTC
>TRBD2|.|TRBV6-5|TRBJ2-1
CASRPAGTLGNEQFF
TGTGCCAGCCGACCAGCGGGGACCTTAGGTAATGAGCAGTTCTTC
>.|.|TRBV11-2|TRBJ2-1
CASQSGVYNEQFF
TGTGCCAGCCAGTCGGGGGTCTACAATGAGCAGTTCTTC
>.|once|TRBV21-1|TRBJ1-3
CASSKIPLTGAILLNTIYF
TGTGCCAGCAGCAAAATACCTCTTACCGGGGCAATTCTATTGAACACCATATATTTT
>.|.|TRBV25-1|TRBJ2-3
CASSATSQDYRFF
TGTGCCAGCAGCGCCACTTCACAGGATTATCGTTTTTTT
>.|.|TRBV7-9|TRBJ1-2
CASSLVLQVYGYTF
TGTGCCAGCAGCTTAGTATTGCAGGTCTATGGCTACACCTTC
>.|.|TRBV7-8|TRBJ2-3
CASSLGSIGTSTDTQYF
TGTGCCAGCAGCTTAGGGTCAATCGGGACTAGCACAGATACGCAGTATTTT
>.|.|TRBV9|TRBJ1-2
CASSATQGGYGYTF
TGTGCCAGCAGCGCTACACAGGGCGGCTATGGCTACACCTTC
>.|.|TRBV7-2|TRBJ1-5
CASSLVQANQPQHF
TGTGCCAGCAGCTTAGTACAGGCCAATCAGCCCCAGCATTTT
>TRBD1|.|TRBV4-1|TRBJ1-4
CASSTGTGGGEKLFF
TGCGCCAGCAGCACAGGGACAGGGGGAGGCGAAAAACTGTTTTTT
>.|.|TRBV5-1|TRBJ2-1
CASSLGQGWSDEQFF
TGCGCCAGCAGCTTGGGTCAGGGCTGGAGTGATGAGCAGTTCTTC
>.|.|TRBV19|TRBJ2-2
CASTPRTGELFF
TGTGCCAGTACCCCTAGGACCGGGGAGCTGTTTTTT
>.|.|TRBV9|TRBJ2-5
CASSVVSGLQETQYF
TGTGCCAGCAGCGTAGTGAGTGGACTGCAAGAGACCCAGTACTTC
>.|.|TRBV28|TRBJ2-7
CASSLYTPPEQYF
TGTGCCAGCAGTTTATACACTCCGCCCGAGCAGTACTTC
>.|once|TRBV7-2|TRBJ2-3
CASSLQFTDTQYF
TGTGCCAGCAGCTTACAGTTCACAGATACGCAGTATTTT
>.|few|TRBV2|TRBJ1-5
CASRLNYGLQPQHF
TGTGCCAGCAGGCTAAACTACGGCCTTCAGCCCCAGCATTTT
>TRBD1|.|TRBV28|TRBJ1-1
CASSFADRVISRAFF
TGTGCCAGCAGTTTCGCGGACAGGGTAATTTCTAGGGCTTTCTTT
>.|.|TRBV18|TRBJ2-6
CASSRPTGGAGANVLTF
TGTGCCAGCTCCCGCCCCACGGGGGGCGCTGGGGCCAACGTCCTGACTTTC
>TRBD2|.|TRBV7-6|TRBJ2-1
CASSSSSGRAEQFF
TGTGCCAGCAGCTCCTCTAGCGGGAGGGCGGAGCAGTTCTTC
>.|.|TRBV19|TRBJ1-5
CASSTGSGNSNQPQHF
TGTGCCAGTAGTACCGGCAGCGGAAATAGCAATCAGCCCCAGCATTTT
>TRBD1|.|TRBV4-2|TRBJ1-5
CASSQDPHRGRNQPQHF
TGTGCCAGCAGCCAAGATCCCCACAGGGGCAGAAATCAGCCCCAGCATTTT
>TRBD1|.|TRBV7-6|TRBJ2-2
CASSSGTGVSTGELFF
TGTGCCAGCAGCTCCGGGACAGGGGTATCGACGGGGGAGCTGTTTTTT
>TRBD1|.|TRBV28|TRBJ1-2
CASSFSTGAHNYGYTF
TGTGCCAGCAGTTTCTCGACAGGGGCCCATAACTATGGCTACACCTTC
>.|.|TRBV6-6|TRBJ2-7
CASRLRESYEQYF
TGTGCCAGCCGCCTCAGGGAATCCTACGAGCAGTACTTC
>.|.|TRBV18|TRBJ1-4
CASSPIQGPEKLFF
TGTGCCAGCTCACCAATACAAGGCCCTGAAAAACTGTTTTTT
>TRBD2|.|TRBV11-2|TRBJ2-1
CASSFFRGGAEQFF
TGTGCCAGCAGCTTTTTCCGGGGGGGCGCTGAGCAGTTCTTC
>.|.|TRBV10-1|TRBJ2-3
CASSSRTAFTDTQYF
TGCGCCAGCAGTTCGCGGACAGCTTTCACAGATACGCAGTATTTT
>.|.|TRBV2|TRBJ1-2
CASSEIVGLGDGYTF
TGTGCCAGCAGTGAAATCGTAGGGTTAGGGGATGGCTACACCTTC
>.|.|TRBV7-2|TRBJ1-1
CASSSDGGSTEAFF
TGTGCCAGCAGCTCAGATGGAGGGAGCACTGAAGCTTTCTTT